This T cell receptor beta chain appears in the sequencing data of a study of CD8 T cells in Susac syndrome. Study-wide results and caveats: An acknowledgment was made by the study that its TCR sequencing and HLA analysis involved relatively few individuals.

It was with random hexamers that about 0.45 to 1 ug RNA was reverse transcribed. With immunoSEQ multiplex PCR, TCR beta CDR3 was amplified across 54 Vbeta and 13 Jbeta. TCRdb re-derived calls from the immunoSEQ multiplex PCR reads in MiXCR, one entry per CDR3 protein. The sample lists 150,000 or so distinct CDR3 sequences, around 95% occurring once. CDR3 length equals 10 residues. CDR1 and CDR2 from the germline V gene are SQVTM and ANQGSEA. Trimming took 7 bases from V and 2 from J, leaving 4 bases between them. As for this clonotype: Its antigen remains unknown.

The patients who served as multiple sclerosis controls were treatment-naive and had stable or active relapsing-remitting disease that fulfilled the revised McDonald criteria. Negative isolation was applied to CD8+ and CD4+ T cells, and FACS enrichment was applied to TEMRA cells. Sequencing used CD8+ T cells from PBMCs. The source is a human donor with multiple sclerosis. The chain employs TRBV29-1 and TRBJ2-3; D unresolved. The CDR3: CSGITDTQYF. The CDR3 nucleotides are TGCAGCGGGATCACAGATACGCAGTATTTT.